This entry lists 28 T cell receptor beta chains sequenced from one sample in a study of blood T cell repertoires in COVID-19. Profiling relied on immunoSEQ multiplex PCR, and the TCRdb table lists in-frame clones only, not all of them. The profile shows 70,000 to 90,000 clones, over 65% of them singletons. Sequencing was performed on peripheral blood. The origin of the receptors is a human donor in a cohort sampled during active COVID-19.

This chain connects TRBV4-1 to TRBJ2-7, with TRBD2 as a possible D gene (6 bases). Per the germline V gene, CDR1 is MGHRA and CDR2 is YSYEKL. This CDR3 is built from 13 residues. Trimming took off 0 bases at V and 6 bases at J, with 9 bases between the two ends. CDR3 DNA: TGCGCCAGCAGCCAAGATATGGGGGGCGAGCAGTACTTC. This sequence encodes CASSQDMGGEQYF.

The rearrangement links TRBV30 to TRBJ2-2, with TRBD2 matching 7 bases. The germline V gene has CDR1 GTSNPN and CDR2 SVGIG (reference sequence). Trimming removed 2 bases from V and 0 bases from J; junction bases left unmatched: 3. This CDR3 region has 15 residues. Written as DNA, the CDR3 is TGTGCCTGGAGTAGAAGCGGGGCGAACACCGGGGAGCTGTTTTTT. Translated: CAWSRSGANTGELFF.

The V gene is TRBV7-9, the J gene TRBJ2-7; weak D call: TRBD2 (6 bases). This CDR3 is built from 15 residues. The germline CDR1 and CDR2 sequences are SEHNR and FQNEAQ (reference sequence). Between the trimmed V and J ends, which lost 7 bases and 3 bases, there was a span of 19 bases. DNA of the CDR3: TGTGCCAGCATCCTTAGGGACTCATCCCTCTACGAGCAGTACTTC. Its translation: CASILRDSSLYEQYF.

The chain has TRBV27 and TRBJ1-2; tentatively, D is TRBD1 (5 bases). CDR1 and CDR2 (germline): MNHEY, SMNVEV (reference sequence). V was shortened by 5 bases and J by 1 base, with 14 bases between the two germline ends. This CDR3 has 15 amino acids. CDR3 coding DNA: TGTGCCAGCAGTCGGTTGGGGGGAAGTAACTATGGCTACACCTTC. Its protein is CASSRLGGSNYGYTF.

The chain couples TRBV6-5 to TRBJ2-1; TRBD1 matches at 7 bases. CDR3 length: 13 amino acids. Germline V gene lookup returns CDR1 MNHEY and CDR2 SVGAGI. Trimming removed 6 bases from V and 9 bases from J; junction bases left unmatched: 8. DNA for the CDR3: TGTGCCAGCAGACGGGACAGTGGGATTGAGCAGTTCTTC. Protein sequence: CASRRDSGIEQFF.

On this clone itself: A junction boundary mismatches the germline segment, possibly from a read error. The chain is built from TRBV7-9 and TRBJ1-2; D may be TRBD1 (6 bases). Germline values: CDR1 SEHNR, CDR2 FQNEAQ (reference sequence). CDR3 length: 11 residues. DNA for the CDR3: TGTGCCAGCAGCTTAGAGTGGGGGCCCATCTTC. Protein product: CASSLEWGPIF.

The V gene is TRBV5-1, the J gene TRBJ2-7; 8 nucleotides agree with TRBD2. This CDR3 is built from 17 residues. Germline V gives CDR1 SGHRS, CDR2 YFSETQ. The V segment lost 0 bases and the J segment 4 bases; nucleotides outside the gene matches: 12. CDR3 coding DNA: TGCGCCAGCAGCTTGGCCCCCTTAGGCGGGAGGAAGTACGAGCAGTACTTC. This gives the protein CASSLAPLGGRKYEQYF.

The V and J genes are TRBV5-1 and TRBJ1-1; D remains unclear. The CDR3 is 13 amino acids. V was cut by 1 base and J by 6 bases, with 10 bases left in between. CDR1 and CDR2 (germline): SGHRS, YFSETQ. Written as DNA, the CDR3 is TGCGCCAGCAGCTTGTCCCAGATCTCTGAAGCTTTCTTT. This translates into CASSLSQISEAFF.

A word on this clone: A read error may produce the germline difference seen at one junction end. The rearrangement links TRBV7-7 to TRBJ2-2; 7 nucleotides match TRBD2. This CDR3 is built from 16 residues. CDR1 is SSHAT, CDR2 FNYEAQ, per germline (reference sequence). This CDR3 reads CASSLVGGVGTGELFF. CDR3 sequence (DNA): TGTGCTAGCAGCTTAGTTGGGGGGGTCGGCACCGGGGAGCTGTTTTTT.

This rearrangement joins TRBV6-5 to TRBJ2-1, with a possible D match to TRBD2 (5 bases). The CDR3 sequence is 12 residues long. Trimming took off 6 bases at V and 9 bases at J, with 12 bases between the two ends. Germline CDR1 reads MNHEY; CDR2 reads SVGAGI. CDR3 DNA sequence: TGTGCCAGCAGATTCACTCGGGGTGAGCAGTTCTTC. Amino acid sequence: CASRFTRGEQFF.

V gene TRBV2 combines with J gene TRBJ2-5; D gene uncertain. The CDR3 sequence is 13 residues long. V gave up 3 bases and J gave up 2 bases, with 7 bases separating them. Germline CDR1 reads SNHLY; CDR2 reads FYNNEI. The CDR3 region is CASSEALQETQYF. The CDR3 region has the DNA TGTGCCAGCAGTGAGGCCTTACAAGAGACCCAGTACTTC.

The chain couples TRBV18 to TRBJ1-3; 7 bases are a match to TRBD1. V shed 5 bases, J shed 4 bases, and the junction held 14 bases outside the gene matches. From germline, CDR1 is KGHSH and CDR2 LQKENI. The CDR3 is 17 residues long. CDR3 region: CASSSTPGQRVGNTIYF. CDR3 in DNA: TGTGCCAGCTCATCAACTCCGGGACAGAGGGTGGGAAACACCATATATTTT.

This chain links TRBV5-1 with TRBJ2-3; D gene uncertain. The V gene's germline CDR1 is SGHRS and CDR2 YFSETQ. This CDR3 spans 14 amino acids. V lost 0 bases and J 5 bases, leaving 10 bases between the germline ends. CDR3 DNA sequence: TGCGCCAGCAGCTTGGGTTTAACTGGAGATACGCAGTATTTT. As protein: CASSLGLTGDTQYF.

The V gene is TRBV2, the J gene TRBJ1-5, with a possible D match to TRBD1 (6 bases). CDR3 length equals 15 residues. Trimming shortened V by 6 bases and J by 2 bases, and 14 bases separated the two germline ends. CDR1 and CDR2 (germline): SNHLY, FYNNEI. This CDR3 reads CASRADSVGNQPQHF. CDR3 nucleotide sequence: TGTGCCAGCAGGGCGGACAGTGTGGGCAATCAGCCCCAGCATTTT.

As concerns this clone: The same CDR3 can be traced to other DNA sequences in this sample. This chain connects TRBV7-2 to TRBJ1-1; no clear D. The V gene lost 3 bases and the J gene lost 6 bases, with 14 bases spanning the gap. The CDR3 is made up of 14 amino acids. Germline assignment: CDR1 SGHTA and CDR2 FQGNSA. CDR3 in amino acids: CASSLEPGSPEAFF. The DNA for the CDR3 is TGTGCCAGCAGCTTGGAGCCCGGTTCCCCTGAAGCTTTCTTT.

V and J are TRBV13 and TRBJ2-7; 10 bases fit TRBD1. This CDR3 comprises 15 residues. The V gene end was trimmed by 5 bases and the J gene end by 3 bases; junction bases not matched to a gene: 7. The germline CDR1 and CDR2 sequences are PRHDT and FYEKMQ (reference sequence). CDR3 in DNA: TGTGCCAGCAGCACGCCTGGACAGGGGGTCTACGAGCAGTACTTC. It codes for CASSTPGQGVYEQYF.

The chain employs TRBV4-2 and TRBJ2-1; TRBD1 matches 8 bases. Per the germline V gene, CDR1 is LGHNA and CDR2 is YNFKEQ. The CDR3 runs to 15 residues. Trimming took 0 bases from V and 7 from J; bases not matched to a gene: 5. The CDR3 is CASSQDGTGLNEQFF. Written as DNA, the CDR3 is TGTGCCAGCAGCCAAGATGGGACAGGCCTAAATGAGCAGTTCTTC.

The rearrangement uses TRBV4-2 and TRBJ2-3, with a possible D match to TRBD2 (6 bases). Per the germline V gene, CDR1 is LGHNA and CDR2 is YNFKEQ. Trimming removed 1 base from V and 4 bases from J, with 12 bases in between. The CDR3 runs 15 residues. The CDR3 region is CASSQVVGGPDTQYF. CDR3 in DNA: TGTGCCAGCAGCCAAGTTGTGGGGGGACCAGATACGCAGTATTTT.

The CDR3 DNA reads TGTGCCAGCGCAGGGTATACCTACAATGAGCAGTTCTTC. Translation: CASAGYTYNEQFF. The chain has TRBV28 and TRBJ2-1, with a weak D call TRBD1 (5 bases). The V and J ends lost 8 bases and 2 bases respectively, with 10 bases between them. Per the germline V gene, CDR1 is MDHEN and CDR2 is SYDVKM. This CDR3 is 13 amino acids long.

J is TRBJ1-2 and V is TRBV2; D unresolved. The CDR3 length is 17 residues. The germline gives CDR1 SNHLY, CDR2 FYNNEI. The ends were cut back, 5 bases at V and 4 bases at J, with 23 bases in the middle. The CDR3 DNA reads TGTGCCAGCAGTAGGGCCGGCCCCTCCTCAGCGGGCTATGGCTACACCTTC. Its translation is CASSRAGPSSAGYGYTF.

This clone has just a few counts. This CDR3 is CASSPREGYNSPLHF. The CDR3 DNA reads as TGTGCCAGCAGCCCCCGGGAGGGGTATAATTCACCCCTCCACTTT. V and J are TRBV7-8 and TRBJ1-6; possibly TRBD1 for D (5 bases). The CDR3 covers 15 residues. Germline V CDR1 and CDR2: SGHVS, FQNEAQ. Deletions cut 5 bases from V and 4 bases from J, with 12 bases between.

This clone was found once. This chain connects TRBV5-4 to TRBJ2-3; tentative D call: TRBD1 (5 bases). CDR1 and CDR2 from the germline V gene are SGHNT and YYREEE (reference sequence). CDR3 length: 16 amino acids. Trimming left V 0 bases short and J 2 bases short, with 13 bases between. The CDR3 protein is CASSLGQRPVTDTQYF. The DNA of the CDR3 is TGTGCCAGCAGCTTGGGACAGCGTCCAGTCACAGATACGCAGTATTTT.

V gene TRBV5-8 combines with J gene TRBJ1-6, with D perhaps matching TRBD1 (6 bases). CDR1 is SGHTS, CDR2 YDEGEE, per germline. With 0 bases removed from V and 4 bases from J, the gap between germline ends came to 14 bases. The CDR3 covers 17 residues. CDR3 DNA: TGTGCCAGCAGCTTGGGGGCGACAGGACGTTATAATTCACCCCTCCACTTT. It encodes CASSLGATGRYNSPLHF.

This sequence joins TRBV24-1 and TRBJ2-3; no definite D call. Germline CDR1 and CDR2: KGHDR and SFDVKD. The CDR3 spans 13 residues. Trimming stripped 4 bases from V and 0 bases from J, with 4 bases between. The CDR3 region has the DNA TGTGCCACCAGTGACCCTAGCACAGATACGCAGTATTTT. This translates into CATSDPSTDTQYF.

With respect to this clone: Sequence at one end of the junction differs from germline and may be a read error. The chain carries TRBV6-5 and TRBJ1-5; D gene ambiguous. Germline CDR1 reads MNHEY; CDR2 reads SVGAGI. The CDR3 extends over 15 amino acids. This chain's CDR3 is CASSPQSLSYQPQHF. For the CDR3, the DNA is TGTGCCAGCAGTCCCCAGAGTCTTAGCTATCAGCCCCAGCATTTT.

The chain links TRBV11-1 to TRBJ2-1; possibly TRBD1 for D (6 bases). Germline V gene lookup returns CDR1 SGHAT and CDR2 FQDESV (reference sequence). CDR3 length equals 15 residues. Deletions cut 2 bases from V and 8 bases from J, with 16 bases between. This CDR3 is CASSLMQGSAYEQFF. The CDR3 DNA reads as TGTGCCAGCAGCTTAATGCAGGGGTCTGCATATGAGCAGTTCTTC.

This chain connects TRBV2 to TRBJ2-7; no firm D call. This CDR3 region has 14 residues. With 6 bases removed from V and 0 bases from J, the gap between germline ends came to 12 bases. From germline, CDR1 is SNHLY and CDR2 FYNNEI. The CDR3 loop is CASRARLSSYEQYF. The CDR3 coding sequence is TGTGCCAGCAGGGCTAGACTGAGCTCCTACGAGCAGTACTTC. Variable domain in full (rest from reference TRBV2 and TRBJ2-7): EPEVTQTPSHQVTQMGQEVILRCVPISNHLYFYWYRQILGQKVEFLVSFYNNEISEKSEIFDDQFSVERPDGSNFTLKIRSTKLEDSAMYFCASRARLSSYEQYFGPGTRLTVT.

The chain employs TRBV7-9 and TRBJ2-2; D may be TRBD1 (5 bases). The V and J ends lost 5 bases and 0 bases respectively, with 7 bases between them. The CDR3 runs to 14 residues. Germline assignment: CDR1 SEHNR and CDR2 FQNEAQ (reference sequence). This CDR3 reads CASSRQSNTGELFF. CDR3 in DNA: TGTGCCAGCAGCAGACAGTCGAACACCGGGGAGCTGTTTTTT.